This TCR beta chain appears in the sequencing data of a study of cytomegalovirus exposure and HLA in healthy donors (TCRdb year 2017). Background for the entire study: An earlier analysis of more than 550 of the donors reported 276 Gb of sequence data and around 120 million unique TCR beta sequences obtained from roughly 170 million T cells. Typing coverage varied by locus: roughly 629-630 donors for A, B, C, DRB1 and DQB1; approximately 520 for DQA1; more than 600 for DPA1; 450 to 480 for DPB1. Along with the roughly 670-subject first cohort, a separate validation cohort of over 90 different subjects was used. The study combined high-throughput TCR immunosequencing, statistical association of individual TCRs with disease status, and machine learning to predict cytomegalovirus infection status. Every repertoire in the discovery cohort had been generated on one and the same sequencing platform. The study used immunosequencing to profile the T cell repertoires of 600 to 850 subjects and linked those repertoires to cytomegalovirus serostatus. HLA typing covered class I and class II loci at four-digit resolution. A later analysis re-examined previously published TCR beta repertoires from 600 to 700 donors and added high-resolution HLA genotyping to investigate patterns of TCR occurrence. An early release that covered 640 HLA-typed donors contained about 300 gigabases of sequencing data and 70 million to 100 million unique TCR sequences. The later analysis used no new phenotypic data to find candidate immune exposures, relying instead on TCR beta sequences and their occurrence across donors. The study was designed to test whether signatures of past pathogen exposure could be identified by cataloging public T cell receptors. Of the approximately 400 genotyped donors, approximately 83% fell in the genetic ancestry cluster associated with self-reported Caucasian donors. Donor age, sex, ethnicity and CMV serostatus were compiled alongside the repertoire data. In an earlier analysis of a few hundred of the donors, high-throughput TCR beta sequencing was used to judge whether each TCR beta V gene segment behaved as functional or pseudogenic. Because of strong linkage in the cohort, five DR-DQ haplotypes were treated as single units for association and clustering. In a later genetic analysis, genome-wide SNP genotypes for about 55% of the 666 donors were used, and that subset was treated as a discovery cohort. Among about 400 genotyped donors of the cohort, an average of approximately 240,000 unique TCR beta nucleotide sequences was sequenced per donor, of which approximately 19% were non-productive. Study-wide findings and limitations: A later analysis found that HLA-associated TCR beta chains were more clonally expanded and had lower generation probabilities than equally common non-associated chains. In a later analysis, TCR association rates were found to vary across HLA loci, with the most associated TCRs seen for DRB1 alleles and the fewest for HLA-C alleles. The authors suggested that the approach could potentially be extended to other disease states and immunological phenotypes. Because counts were too low, under 20 rarely observed V segments, including chromosome 9 orphons, were left out of the earlier analysis of several hundred of the donors. The study gave a list of about 150 TCR beta chains associated with cytomegalovirus. In vitro tests confirmed that a few of the cytomegalovirus-associated TCR beta chains recognize cytomegalovirus antigens. An association between a missense DCLRE1C variant and V-gene and J-gene trimming of TCR beta chains was found in a later genetic analysis and replicated in an independent cohort. Some IMGT-functional V segments, including TRBV6-2 and TRBV6-3, could not be distinguished by the 87-base-pair reads and were therefore excluded. Across donors, most TCR sequences were observed very rarely, whereas some public TCRs were present in many individuals. Most CMV-associated TCR beta chains appeared to be HLA-restricted in a later analysis, and the HLA associations seemed to be driven largely by CMV exposure. Several of the top co-occurrence clusters appeared to be linked to parvovirus B19, influenza, CMV and Epstein-Barr virus, according to a later analysis. HLA typing was unavailable for some donors at each locus, so association tests used only the typed subset. When HLA alleles, especially DR and DQ, strongly co-occurred, attributing TCR associations to individual alleles was difficult. In a later analysis, 16,951 TCR beta sequences were associated with specific HLA alleles at a false discovery rate of 0.05. The sequencing pipeline was judged likely to have produced a cluster of highly shared sequence variants as a technical artifact. The cohort was sequenced for TCR beta chains only, and without alpha or paired-chain data the features that could be detected were limited. For the cohort, immune exposure information was limited to CMV serostatus. The classifier was reported to diagnose cytomegalovirus status with high specificity and sensitivity in both the original and validation cohorts. Sequencing depth was assumed to be roughly uniform across donors in the presence/absence analyses, though that assumption may not hold. A later genetic analysis reported fewer N-insertions in productive TCRs among donors in an Asian-associated ancestry cluster than the roughly 700-donor mean. Linkage disequilibrium might explain the correlated functional status among segregating V segments, but an unknown experimental factor could not be ruled out. A further reported finding was that TCR beta sequences accurately predicted the HLA-A and HLA-B alleles for most subjects in the first cohort. In an earlier analysis of 587 of the donors, most TCR beta V segments appeared in productive rearrangements about 87% or about 30% of the time, broadly matching IMGT annotations.

The cohort consisted of 666 healthy bone marrow donors. Cohort members were all nominally healthy when sampled, although unrecorded immune exposures were likely present. The donor was CMV seronegative and belonged to the group of more than 300 seronegative cohort members. A peripheral blood sample was collected from each donor, and TCR beta sequencing was performed on peripheral blood mononuclear cells. Genomic DNA was extracted from the blood cell samples with the Qiagen DNeasy Blood Extraction Kit. Looking up the germline V gene yields CDR1 LGHNT and CDR2 FRNRAP. The CDR3 goes from the cysteine to the phenylalanine over 17 residues. Just CDR3 DNA is preserved here, 51 bases in frame from base 1. V is pared back by 3 bases and J by 6 bases, with 20 bases lying between the germline termini. Receptor amplification or capture employed the immunoSEQ multiplex PCR assay. The multiplex PCR relied on a mix of 60 forward primers for TCR Vbeta segments and 13 reverse primers for TCR Jbeta segments. The CDR3 region of rearranged TCR beta genes was amplified from genomic DNA with a multiplex PCR assay. Amplified TCR beta libraries were sequenced as 87-base-pair reads on the Illumina HiSeq System. Concerning the study's data processing: A later analysis counted 65 million to 90 million unique TCR beta chains across the 666 repertoires, and 9 million to 14 million of these chains were shared by at least two donors. A nearest-neighbor algorithm error-corrected the raw reads and collapsed the reads into unique sequences, merging closely related sequences to remove PCR and sequencing errors. CDR3 sequences were aligned to IMGT reference sequences to assign V, D and J gene segments. For a sequence to be retained, a match of at least six nucleotides to both a V gene segment and a J gene segment was required. A rearrangement counted as productive if the CDR3 had no stop codons and remained in frame with V and J, and every other rearrangement counted as non-productive. CDR3 was defined according to IMGT convention as the region running from the second conserved V-encoded cysteine to the conserved J-encoded phenylalanine. Sequences without an unambiguous match to a single V gene segment were excluded from the earlier analysis of 450 to 650 of the donors. An earlier analysis of several hundred of the donors called V segments functional above 56.7% productive rearrangements and segregating when the between-donor standard deviation exceeded 5%. A statistical classification framework was built to diagnose cytomegalovirus status from the catalog of TCR beta chain sequences. A later analysis assigned V and J genes by comparing TCR nucleotide sequences with IMGT/GENE-DB human TR gene sequences. The TCRdist pipeline was used in a later analysis to assign CDR3 sequences and most-parsimonious VDJ recombination scenarios. In a later analysis, each TCR beta chain was defined by its CDR3 amino acid sequence together with its V-gene family, and reads lacking a unique V-gene family were excluded. To address suspected cross-contamination and a sequencing artifact, a later analysis removed a few hundred highly shared, low-generation-probability nucleotide sequences. In a later analysis, a clonal expansion index for each public chain was calculated from normalized within-repertoire ranks of inferred template counts. In a later analysis, generation probabilities were computed with a VDJ recombination model fitted to out-of-frame rearrangements, and the resulting probabilities were checked against IGoR. In a later analysis, hypergeometric tests were used to score TCR-TCR, TCR-HLA and TCR-CMV co-occurrence, with a repertoire-size bias correction applied to TCR pairs. A later analysis estimated false discovery rates by permuting HLA or CMV assignments 20 times. A later analysis grouped co-occurring TCRs with DBSCAN, adding TCRdist sequence similarity when clustering within HLA-allele-positive subsets. Repertoires with fewer than 30,000 or more than 120,000 public chains were left out of co-occurrence clustering, as were about 5 repertoires with anomalous nucleotide sharing. TCRdb re-hosts the immuneACCESS table, in-frame sequences only. Its copies lack some clones; in the studies checked, an unresolved V gene accounts for under half of them, and the cause for the rest is not known. For V, J and clone size, that table is used; D and trimming come from the DNA. The sample profile shows about 220,000 clones; approximately 88% of them were found once. The top ten hold 0.71% of the sample.

Comments on this clone: This clone's antigen is unknown. No clone much larger than this one lies a single base away; base qualities are absent.

Rearrangement joined TRBV12-5 to TRBJ2-2, and the D gene may be TRBD2, 7 bases matching. Sequencing used PBMCs. The source is a boy aged 2 to 10 in good health and CMV-seronegative. This receptor carries the CDR3 CASGLSPRGRQAGELFF. The nucleotide sequence is given as TGTGCTAGTGGTTTATCCCCGCGGGGGCGCCAAGCCGGGGAGCTGTTTTTT.